Following are 16 T cell receptor beta chains from one sample sequenced in a study of blood T cell repertoires in COVID-19. Measured with immunoSEQ multiplex PCR; TCRdb has only the in-frame clones, and not every one. The table has some 89,000 clones, roughly 80% seen once. Sequenced material: peripheral blood. The receptor set was obtained from a man aged 65 to 79 with acute or convalescent COVID-19.

The rearrangement links TRBV7-9 to TRBJ2-2, with 7 bases lining up with TRBD1. V lost 6 bases and J lost 2; bases outside the gene matches: 9. The CDR3 spans 16 residues. CDR1 SEHNR and CDR2 FQNEAQ come from the germline V gene (reference sequence). The CDR3 spells CASRPDGTVNTGELFF. The CDR3 DNA sequence: TGTGCCAGCAGACCCGACGGGACAGTCAACACCGGGGAGCTGTTTTTT.

V and J are TRBV9 and TRBJ2-5; TRBD1 might be the D (7 bases). V dropped 4 bases and J dropped 1 base, with 20 bases sitting between them. The CDR3 contains 17 residues. The V gene's germline CDR1 is SGDLS and CDR2 YYNGEE. The CDR3 DNA reads TGTGCCAGCAGCCCCGGGGGCTCCGGGACAGCCCAAGAGACCCAGTACTTC. This encodes CASSPGGSGTAQETQYF.

The rearrangement links TRBV5-4 to TRBJ2-1, with D hard to call. This CDR3 is built from 14 residues. The V gene lost 0 bases and the J gene lost 3 bases, with 7 bases spanning the gap. The germline gives CDR1 SGHNT, CDR2 YYREEE (reference sequence). CDR3 region: CASSLAASYNEQFF. The CDR3 DNA reads TGTGCCAGCAGCTTGGCCGCCAGCTACAATGAGCAGTTCTTC.

The chain carries TRBV28 and TRBJ1-2, with TRBD1 identical over 8 bases. The CDR3 is made up of 15 amino acids. CDR1 MDHEN and CDR2 SYDVKM come from the germline V gene. Trimming took 2 bases from V and 4 from J; bases not matched to a gene: 6. The CDR3, as DNA: TGTGCCAGCAGTTTAGGGGGACAGGTTTCCTATGGCTACACCTTC. It encodes CASSLGGQVSYGYTF.

In its sample, this clone was seen a few times. The chain links TRBV7-3 to TRBJ2-3; 10 bases match TRBD2. The V segment lost 5 bases and the J segment 5 bases; nucleotides outside the gene matches: 7. Germline CDR1 SGHTA, CDR2 FQGTGA. This CDR3 comprises 15 residues. CDR3 nucleotides: TGTGCCAGCAGCCAAAGCGGGGGGGCCGTAGATACGCAGTATTTT. This encodes CASSQSGGAVDTQYF.

This chain connects TRBV21-1 to TRBJ1-3. TRBV21-1 is tagged as a pseudogene. This CDR3 comprises 17 residues. The CDR3 bases are TGTGCCAGCAGCCCCAAAGCTAGGTATCGCTCTGGAAACACCATATATTTT. Translation: CASSPKARYRSGNTIYF.

The chain employs TRBV11-2 and TRBJ2-7, with TRBD1 identical over 9 bases. With 4 bases clipped from V and 5 bases from J, the junction kept 6 bases outside the gene matches. Germline V gene sequence: CDR1 SGHAT, CDR2 FQNNGV. The CDR3 extends over 14 amino acids. This chain's CDR3 is CASSSLQGAHEQYV. CDR3 DNA: TGTGCCAGCAGCTCTTTACAGGGGGCCCACGAGCAGTACGTC.

This chain connects TRBV4-1 to TRBJ2-7; D is perhaps TRBD1 (6 bases). This CDR3 has 15 amino acids. CDR1 and CDR2 (germline): MGHRA, YSYEKL. With 3 bases removed from V and 0 bases from J, the gap between germline ends came to 12 bases. The CDR3 here is CASSHGQLYSYEQYF. CDR3 sequence (DNA): TGCGCCAGCAGCCACGGACAGTTATACTCCTACGAGCAGTACTTC.

The table lists this clone with a few counts. The chain employs TRBV9 and TRBJ1-2; D is unclear. The germline V gene has CDR1 SGDLS and CDR2 YYNGEE. This CDR3 comprises 12 residues. V lost 0 bases and J lost 7, with 7 bases in between. DNA for the CDR3: TGTGCCAGCAGCGTAGGAGGTCGTGGCTACACCTTC. Protein: CASSVGGRGYTF.

This clone has more than one count but fewer than ten. The chain uses TRBV4-1 and TRBJ1-1, with a weak D call TRBD1 (6 bases). The germline gives CDR1 MGHRA, CDR2 YSYEKL. The CDR3 is made up of 16 amino acids. Trimming cost V 4 bases and J 1 base, with 16 bases left between them. The CDR3 sequence is CASSRSLGGSNTEAFF. The CDR3 coding sequence is TGCGCCAGCAGCCGGTCCTTAGGGGGATCGAACACTGAAGCTTTCTTT.

V is TRBV5-1 and J is TRBJ2-1, with D possibly matching TRBD2 (5 bases). Germline loops: CDR1 SGHRS, CDR2 YFSETQ. CDR3 length: 14 residues. Trimming left V 4 bases short and J 3 bases short, with 11 bases between. Here the CDR3 reads CASSDELGYNEQFF. The DNA for the CDR3 is TGCGCCAGCAGCGATGAACTAGGCTACAATGAGCAGTTCTTC.

The rearrangement links TRBV11-2 to TRBJ2-5; possibly TRBD2 for D (5 bases). The germline V and J ends were trimmed by 1 base and 5 bases, with 14 bases remaining between them. Germline CDR1 is SGHAT and CDR2 is FQNNGV. The CDR3 sequence is 15 residues long. DNA of the CDR3: TGTGCCAGCAGCTTAGGATCCGACTGGAGGGAGACCCAGTACTTC. This translates into CASSLGSDWRETQYF.

The V and J genes are TRBV9 and TRBJ2-6, with unresolved D. Germline lookup yields CDR1 SGDLS and CDR2 YYNGEE. Trimming pared 0 bases from V and 2 bases from J, leaving 9 bases between. This CDR3 is built from 16 residues. The CDR3 DNA follows: TGTGCCAGCAGCGTAGGGTGGGCCACTGGGGCCAACGTCCTGACTTTC. Protein: CASSVGWATGANVLTF.

This sequence joins TRBV3-1 (or the pseudogene TRBV3-2) and TRBJ2-3, with D possibly matching TRBD1 (6 bases). The ends were cut back, 0 bases at V and 0 bases at J, with 10 bases in the middle. This CDR3 spans 16 amino acids. Germline V gene lookup returns CDR1 LGHDT and CDR2 YNNKEL (reference sequence). The CDR3: CASSQDPGVSTDTQYF. As DNA, the CDR3 is TGTGCCAGCAGCCAAGACCCAGGGGTAAGCACAGATACGCAGTATTTT.

This chain uses TRBV5-1 with TRBJ2-7; 8 bases align to TRBD1. Germline V gives CDR1 SGHRS, CDR2 YFSETQ. Unmatched junction bases numbered 2, after V lost 6 bases and J lost 3 bases. CDR3 length: 12 residues. DNA of the CDR3: TGCGCCAGCACCGGACAGGGCTACGAGCAGTACTTC. This translates into CASTGQGYEQYF.

The rearrangement uses TRBV5-6 and TRBJ2-7, with D perhaps TRBD2 (5 bases). Trimming pared 0 bases from V and 0 bases from J, leaving 7 bases between. Germline loops: CDR1 SGHDT, CDR2 YYEEEE. The CDR3 length is 14 residues. CDR3 residues: CASSLGGFSYEQYF. The CDR3 DNA is TGTGCCAGCAGCTTGGGAGGGTTCTCCTACGAGCAGTACTTC.